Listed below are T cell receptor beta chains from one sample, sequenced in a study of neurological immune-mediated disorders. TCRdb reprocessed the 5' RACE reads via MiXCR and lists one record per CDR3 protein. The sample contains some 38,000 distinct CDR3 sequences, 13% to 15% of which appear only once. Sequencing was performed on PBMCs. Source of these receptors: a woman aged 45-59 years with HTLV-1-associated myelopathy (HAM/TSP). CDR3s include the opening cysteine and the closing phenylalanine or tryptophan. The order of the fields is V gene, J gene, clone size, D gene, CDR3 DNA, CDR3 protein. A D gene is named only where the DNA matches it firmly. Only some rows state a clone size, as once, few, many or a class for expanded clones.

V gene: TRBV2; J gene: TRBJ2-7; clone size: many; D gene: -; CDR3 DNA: TGTGCCAGCAGTGAATTGGCAGGGTCCTACGAGCAGTACTTC; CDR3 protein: CASSELAGSYEQYF
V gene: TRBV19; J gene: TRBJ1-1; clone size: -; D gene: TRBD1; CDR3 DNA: TGTGCCAGTAGTATACAGGGGGCGGGAACTGAAGCTTTCTTT; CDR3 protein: CASSIQGAGTEAFF
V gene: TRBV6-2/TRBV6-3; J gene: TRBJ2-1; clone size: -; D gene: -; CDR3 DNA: TGTGCCAGCAGTTTGAACAGCCCCACTTACAATGAGCAGTTCTTC; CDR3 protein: CASSLNSPTYNEQFF
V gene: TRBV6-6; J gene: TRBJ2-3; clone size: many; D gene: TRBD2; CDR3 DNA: TGTGCCAGCTTAAGCGGGGCCACAGATACGCAGTATTTT; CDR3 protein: CASLSGATDTQYF
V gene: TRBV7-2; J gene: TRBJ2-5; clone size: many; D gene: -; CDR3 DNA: TGTGCCAGCGTACAGGTGGGGGACGTTGGAGAGACCCAGTACTTC; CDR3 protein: CASVQVGDVGETQYF
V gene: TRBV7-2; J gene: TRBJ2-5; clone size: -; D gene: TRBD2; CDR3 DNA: TGTGCCAGCTCTTTGAATCCGGGACTAGCGGGGGCGGGGACCCAGTACTTC; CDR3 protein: CASSLNPGLAGAGTQYF
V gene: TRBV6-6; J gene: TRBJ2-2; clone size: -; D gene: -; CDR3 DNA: TGTGCCAGCAGTTACATTCGGAAGACAGCTGACACCAGGGAGCTGTTTTTT; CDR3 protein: CASSYIRKTADTRELFF
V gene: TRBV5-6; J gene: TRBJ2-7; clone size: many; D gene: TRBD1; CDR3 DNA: TGTGCCAGCAGCCCCCCCGGGACAGGGACCTACGAGCAGTACTTC; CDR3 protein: CASSPPGTGTYEQYF
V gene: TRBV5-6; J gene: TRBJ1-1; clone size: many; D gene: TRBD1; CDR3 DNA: TGTGCCAGCAGCTTCGGGACAGGATTGAACACTGAAGCTTTCTTT; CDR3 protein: CASSFGTGLNTEAFF
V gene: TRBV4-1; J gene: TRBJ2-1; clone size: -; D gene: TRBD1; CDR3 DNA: TGCGCCAGCAGCCCCGGGACAGGGGCGTACAATGAGCAGTTCTTC; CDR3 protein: CASSPGTGAYNEQFF
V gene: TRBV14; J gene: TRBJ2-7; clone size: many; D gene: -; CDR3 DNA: TGTGCCAGCAGTCCCGGACCCGTACGGACCTACGAGCAGTACTTC; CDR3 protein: CASSPGPVRTYEQYF
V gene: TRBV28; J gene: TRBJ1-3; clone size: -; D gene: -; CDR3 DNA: TGTGCCAGCAGTTTAAGCTCTGGAAACACCATATATTTT; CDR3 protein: CASSLSSGNTIYF
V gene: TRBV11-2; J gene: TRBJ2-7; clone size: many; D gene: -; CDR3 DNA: TGTGCCAGCAGTATCAGCTACGAGCAGTACTTC; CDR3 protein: CASSISYEQYF
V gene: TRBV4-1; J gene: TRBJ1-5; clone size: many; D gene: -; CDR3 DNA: TGCGCCAGCAGCCAAGGGTTGGCTCAGCCCCAGCATTTT; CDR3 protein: CASSQGLAQPQHF
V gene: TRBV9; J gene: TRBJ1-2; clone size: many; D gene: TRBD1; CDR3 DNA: TGTGCCAGCAGCGTTACTGACAAGGGACAGGTTGACTTC; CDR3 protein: CASSVTDKGQVDF
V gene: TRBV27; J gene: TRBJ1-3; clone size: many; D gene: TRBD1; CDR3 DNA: TGTGCCAGCAGTCGACAGGGGGCCACTGGAAACACCATATATTTT; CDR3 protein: CASSRQGATGNTIYF
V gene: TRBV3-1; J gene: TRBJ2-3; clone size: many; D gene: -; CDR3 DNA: TGTGCCAGCGGGGTGGGGAACACAGATACGCAGTATTTT; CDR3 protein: CASGVGNTDTQYF
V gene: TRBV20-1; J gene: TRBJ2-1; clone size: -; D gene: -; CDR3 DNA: TGCAGTGCCATAAAGGGCTGGACTATCTGTTCGGGTGAGCAGTTCTTC; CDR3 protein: CSAIKGWTICSGEQFF
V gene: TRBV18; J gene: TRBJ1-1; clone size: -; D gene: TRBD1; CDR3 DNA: TGTGCCAGCTCACAAGGACAGGGGGCCATGAACACTGAAGCTTTCTTT; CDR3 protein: CASSQGQGAMNTEAFF
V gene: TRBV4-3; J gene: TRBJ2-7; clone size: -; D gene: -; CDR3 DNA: TGCGCCAGCAGCCAGGACAAGGGAGAGCAGTACTTC; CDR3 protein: CASSQDKGEQYF
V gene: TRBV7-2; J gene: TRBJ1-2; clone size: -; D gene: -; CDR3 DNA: TGTGCCAGCAGCTTAGTAGGGAGCTCTAACTATGGCTACACCTTC; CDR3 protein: CASSLVGSSNYGYTF
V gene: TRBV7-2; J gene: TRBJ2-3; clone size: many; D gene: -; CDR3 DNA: TGTGCCAGCAGCTCCCGAGGGCTAGCAACAGATACGCAGTATTTT; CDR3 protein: CASSSRGLATDTQYF
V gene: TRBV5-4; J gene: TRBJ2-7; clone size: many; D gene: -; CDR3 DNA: TGTGCCAGCAGCCAGGACAGTAGCGAGCAGTACTTC; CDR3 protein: CASSQDSSEQYF
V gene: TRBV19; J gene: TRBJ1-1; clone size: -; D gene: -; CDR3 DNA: TGTGCCAGTATTCAGACGGGGAACACTGAAGCTTCCTTT; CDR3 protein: CASIQTGNTEASF
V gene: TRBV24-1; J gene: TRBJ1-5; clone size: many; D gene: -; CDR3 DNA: TGTGCCACCAGTGATCCCTACAAAAAACTGCGCAATCAGCCCCAGCATTTT; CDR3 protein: CATSDPYKKLRNQPQHF
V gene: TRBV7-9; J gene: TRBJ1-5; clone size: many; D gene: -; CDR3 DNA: TGTGCCAGCAGCCCCGCCTCCGCAGGCAATCAGCCCCAGCATTTT; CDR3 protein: CASSPASAGNQPQHF
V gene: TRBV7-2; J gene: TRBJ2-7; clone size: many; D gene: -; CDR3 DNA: TGTGCCAGCAGCAGCCTGACGGGGTGGGACGAGCAGTACTTC; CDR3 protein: CASSSLTGWDEQYF
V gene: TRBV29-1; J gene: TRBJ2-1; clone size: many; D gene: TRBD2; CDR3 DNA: TGCAGCGTTGAGCCTGAGCGGGGGGGGCCTTATGAGCAGTTCTTC; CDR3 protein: CSVEPERGGPYEQFF
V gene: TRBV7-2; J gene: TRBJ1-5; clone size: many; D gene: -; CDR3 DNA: TGTGCCAGCAGCTTAGCAGATGGGGGTCTGAGCAATCAGCCCCAGCATTTT; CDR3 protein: CASSLADGGLSNQPQHF
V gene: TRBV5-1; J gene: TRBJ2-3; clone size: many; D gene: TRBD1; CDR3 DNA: TGCGCCAGCAGCACGGACAGGGGCGGAGATACGCAGTATTTT; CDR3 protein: CASSTDRGGDTQYF
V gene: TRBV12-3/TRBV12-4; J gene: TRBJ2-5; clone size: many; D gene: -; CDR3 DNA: TGTGCCAGCAGTCACTGGACAGTACAAGAGACCCAGTACTTC; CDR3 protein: CASSHWTVQETQYF
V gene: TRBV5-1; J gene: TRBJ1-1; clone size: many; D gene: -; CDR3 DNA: TGCGCCAGCAGCTTGAAGGAGGGTAGAACTGAAGCTTTCTTT; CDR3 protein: CASSLKEGRTEAFF
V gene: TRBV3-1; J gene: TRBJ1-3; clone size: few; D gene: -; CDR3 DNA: TGTGCCAGCAGCCAAGGGAGACTGAGAGGAAACACCATATATTTT; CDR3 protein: CASSQGRLRGNTIYF